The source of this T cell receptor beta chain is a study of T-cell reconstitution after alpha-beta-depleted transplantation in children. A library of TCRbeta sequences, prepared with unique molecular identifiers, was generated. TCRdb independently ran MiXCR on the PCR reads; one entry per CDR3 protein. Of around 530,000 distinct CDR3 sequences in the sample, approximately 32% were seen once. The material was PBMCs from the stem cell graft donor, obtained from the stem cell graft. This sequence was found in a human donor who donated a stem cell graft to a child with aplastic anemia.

In DNA, the CDR3 is TGCAGTGCTACCGGGAGGGCCAACGTCCTGACTTTC. Its protein is CSATGRANVLTF. The J gene is TRBJ2-6, the V gene TRBV20-1; D may be TRBD2 (5 bases). V was trimmed by 4 bases and J by 5 bases, leaving 6 bases between them. Germline lookup yields CDR1 DFQATT and CDR2 SNEGSKA (reference sequence). This CDR3 contains 12 residues.